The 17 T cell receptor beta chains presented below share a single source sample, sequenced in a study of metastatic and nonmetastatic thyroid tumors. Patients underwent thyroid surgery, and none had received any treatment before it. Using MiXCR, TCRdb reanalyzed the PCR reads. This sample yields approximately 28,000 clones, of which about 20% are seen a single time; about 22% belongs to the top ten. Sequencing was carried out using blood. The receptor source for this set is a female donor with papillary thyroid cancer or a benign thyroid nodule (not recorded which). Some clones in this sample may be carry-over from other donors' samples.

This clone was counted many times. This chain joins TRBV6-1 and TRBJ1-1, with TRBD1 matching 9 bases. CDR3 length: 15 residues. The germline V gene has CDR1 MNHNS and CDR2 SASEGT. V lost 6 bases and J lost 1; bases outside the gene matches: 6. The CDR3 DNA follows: TGTGCCAGCAGACACAGGGACAGGGCGAACACTGAAGCTTTCTTT. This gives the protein CASRHRDRANTEAFF.

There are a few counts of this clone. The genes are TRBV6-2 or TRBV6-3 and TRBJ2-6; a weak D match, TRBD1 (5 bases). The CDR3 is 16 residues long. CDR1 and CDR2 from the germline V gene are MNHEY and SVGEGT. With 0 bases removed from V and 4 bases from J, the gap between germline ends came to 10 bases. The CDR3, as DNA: TGTGCCAGCAGTTACTCTGGGGCTGGAGGGGCCAACGTCCTGACTTTC. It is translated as CASSYSGAGGANVLTF.

The CDR3 nucleotides are TGCAGTGCTAGACAGCTAGCGGGAAACAATGAGCAGTTCTTC. Its translation: CSARQLAGNNEQFF. The chain couples TRBV20-1 to TRBJ2-1; 9 nucleotides align to TRBD2. J was trimmed by 5 bases and V by 2 bases; bases with no gene match: 4. This CDR3 is 14 amino acids long. Germline V CDR1 and CDR2: DFQATT, SNEGSKA (reference sequence).

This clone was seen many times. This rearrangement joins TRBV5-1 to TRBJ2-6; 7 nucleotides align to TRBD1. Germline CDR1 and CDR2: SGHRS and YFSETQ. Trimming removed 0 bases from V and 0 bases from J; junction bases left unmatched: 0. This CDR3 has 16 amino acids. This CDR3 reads CASSLGDSSGANVLTF. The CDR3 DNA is TGCGCCAGCAGCTTGGGGGACAGCTCTGGGGCCAACGTCCTGACTTTC.

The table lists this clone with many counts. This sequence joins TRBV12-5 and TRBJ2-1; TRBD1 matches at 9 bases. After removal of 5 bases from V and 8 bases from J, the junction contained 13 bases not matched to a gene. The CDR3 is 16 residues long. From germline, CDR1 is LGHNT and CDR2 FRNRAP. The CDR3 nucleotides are TGTGCTAGTGGTCCCCCCCCGGGACAGGGAATCCATGAGCAGTTCTTC. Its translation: CASGPPPGQGIHEQFF.

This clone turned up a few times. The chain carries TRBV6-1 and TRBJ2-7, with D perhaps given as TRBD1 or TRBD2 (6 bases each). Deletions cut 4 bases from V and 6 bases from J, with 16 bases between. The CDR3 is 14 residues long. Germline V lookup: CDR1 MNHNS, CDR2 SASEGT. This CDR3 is CASSVSFGGREQYF. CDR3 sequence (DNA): TGTGCCAGCAGTGTCTCCTTTGGGGGGCGCGAGCAGTACTTC.

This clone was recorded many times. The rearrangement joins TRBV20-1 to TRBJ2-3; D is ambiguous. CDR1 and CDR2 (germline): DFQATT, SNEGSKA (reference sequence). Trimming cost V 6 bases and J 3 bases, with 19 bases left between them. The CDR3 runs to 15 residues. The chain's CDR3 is CSAPLPFQRTDTQYF. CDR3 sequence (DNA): TGCAGTGCGCCGCTCCCTTTCCAGAGGACAGATACGCAGTATTTT.

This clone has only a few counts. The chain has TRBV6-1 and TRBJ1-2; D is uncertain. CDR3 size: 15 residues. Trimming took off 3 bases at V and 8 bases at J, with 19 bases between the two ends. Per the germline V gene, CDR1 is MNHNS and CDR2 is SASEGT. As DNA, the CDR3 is TGTGCCAGCAGTGATAGAGTCCGGGCGTTGGGGGGCTACACCTTC. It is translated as CASSDRVRALGGYTF.

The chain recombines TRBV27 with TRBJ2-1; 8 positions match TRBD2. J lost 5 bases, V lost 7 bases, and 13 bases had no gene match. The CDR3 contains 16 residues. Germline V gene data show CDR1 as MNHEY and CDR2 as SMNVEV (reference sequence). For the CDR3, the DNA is TGTGCCAGCACCCGACTAGCGACCCAAGGGAACAATGAGCAGTTCTTC. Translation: CASTRLATQGNNEQFF.

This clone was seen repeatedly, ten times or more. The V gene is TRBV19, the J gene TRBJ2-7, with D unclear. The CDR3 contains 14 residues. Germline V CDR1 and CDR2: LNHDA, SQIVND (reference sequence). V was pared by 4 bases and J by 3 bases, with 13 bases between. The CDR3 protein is CASSRADSVYEQYF. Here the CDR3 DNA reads TGTGCCAGTAGTAGGGCGGATAGTGTCTACGAGCAGTACTTC.

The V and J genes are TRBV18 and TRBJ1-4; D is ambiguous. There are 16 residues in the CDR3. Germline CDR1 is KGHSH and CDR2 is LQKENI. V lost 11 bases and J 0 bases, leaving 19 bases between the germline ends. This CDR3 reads CAGPPPLGPTNEKLFF. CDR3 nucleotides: TGTGCCGGCCCACCACCTCTGGGCCCAACTAATGAAAAACTGTTTTTT.

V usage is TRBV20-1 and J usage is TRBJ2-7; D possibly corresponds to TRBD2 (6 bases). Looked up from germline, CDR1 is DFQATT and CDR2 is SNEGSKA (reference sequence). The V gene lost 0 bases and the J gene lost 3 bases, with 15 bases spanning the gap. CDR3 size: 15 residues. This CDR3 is CSARDEGTVDYEQYF. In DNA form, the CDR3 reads TGCAGTGCTAGAGATGAGGGGACTGTAGACTACGAGCAGTACTTC.

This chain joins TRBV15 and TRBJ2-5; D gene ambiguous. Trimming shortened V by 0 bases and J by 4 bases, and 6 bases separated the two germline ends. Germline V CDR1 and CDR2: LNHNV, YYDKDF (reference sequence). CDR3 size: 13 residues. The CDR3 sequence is CATSRETRETQYF. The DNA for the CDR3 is TGTGCCACCAGCAGAGAGACCAGAGAGACCCAGTACTTC.

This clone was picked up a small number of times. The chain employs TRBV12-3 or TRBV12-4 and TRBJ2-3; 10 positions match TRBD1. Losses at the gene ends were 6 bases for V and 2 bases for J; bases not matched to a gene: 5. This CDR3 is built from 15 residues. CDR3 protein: CASRGQGTVTDTQYF. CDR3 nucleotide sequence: TGTGCCAGCAGGGGACAGGGGACGGTCACAGATACGCAGTATTTT.

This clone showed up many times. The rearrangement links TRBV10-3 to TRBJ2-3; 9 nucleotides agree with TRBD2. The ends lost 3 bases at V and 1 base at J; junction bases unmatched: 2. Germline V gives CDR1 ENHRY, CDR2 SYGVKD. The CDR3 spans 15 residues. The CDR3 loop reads CAISDERGGTDTQYF. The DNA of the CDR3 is TGTGCCATCAGTGACGAGCGGGGGGGCACAGATACGCAGTATTTT.

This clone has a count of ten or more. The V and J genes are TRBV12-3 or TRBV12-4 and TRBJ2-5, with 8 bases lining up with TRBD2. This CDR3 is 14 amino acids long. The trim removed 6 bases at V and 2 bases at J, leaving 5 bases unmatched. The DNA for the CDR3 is TGTGCCAGCAGGTCCTCTAGCGGGCAAGAGACCCAGTACTTC. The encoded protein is CASRSSSGQETQYF.

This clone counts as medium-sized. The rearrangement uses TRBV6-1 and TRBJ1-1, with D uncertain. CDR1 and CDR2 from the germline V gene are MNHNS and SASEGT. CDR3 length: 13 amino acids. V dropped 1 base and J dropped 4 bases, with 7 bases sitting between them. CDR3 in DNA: TGTGCCAGCAGTGAAGGAGGCAGCACTGAAGCTTTCTTT. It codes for CASSEGGSTEAFF.